Listed here is a single TCR beta chain. The specificity of this receptor is unknown. Per-base quality was not reported, and no clone a single base away is much larger than it. The record originates from a study of cytomegalovirus exposure and HLA in healthy donors (dated by TCRdb to the late 2010s). As for the study more broadly: In an earlier analysis of about 560 of the donors, about 270 Gb of sequence data and 117 million unique TCR beta sequences from 180 million or so T cells were reported. An early release covering about 600 HLA-typed donors comprised about 290 gigabases of sequencing data and roughly 86 million unique TCR sequences. Of the 300 to 500 genotyped donors, 80% to 90% were placed in the genetic ancestry cluster associated with self-reported Caucasian donors. The study was designed to test whether signatures of past pathogen exposure could be identified by cataloging public T cell receptors. The T cell repertoires of around 730 subjects were profiled by immunosequencing and related to cytomegalovirus serostatus. A separate validation cohort of about 110 different subjects was used in addition to the 666-subject first cohort. To predict cytomegalovirus infection status, the study brought together high-throughput TCR immunosequencing, statistical association of individual TCRs with disease status, and machine learning. In a later analysis, previously published TCR beta repertoires from 666 donors were re-analyzed and high-resolution HLA genotyping was added so that TCR occurrence patterns could be studied. In the later analysis, no new phenotypic data were used to find candidate immune exposures; instead, reliance was placed on TCR beta sequences and their occurrence across donors. An earlier analysis of nearly 600 of the donors applied high-throughput TCR beta sequencing to assess whether each TCR beta V gene segment acted as functional or pseudogenic. Donor age, sex, ethnicity and CMV serostatus were compiled together with the repertoire data. In a later genetic analysis, genome-wide SNP genotypes for about 55% of the roughly 700 donors were used, and that subset was treated as a discovery cohort. All discovery cohort repertoires had been generated on a single sequencing platform. Both class I and class II loci were covered by HLA typing, at four-digit resolution. The number of typed donors differed by locus: about 620-640 for A, B, C, DRB1 and DQB1; approximately 520 for DQA1; 600 to 610 for DPA1; and about 450 for DPB1. A handful of DR-DQ haplotypes were treated as single units for association and clustering because of strong linkage in the cohort. On average, around 240,000 unique TCR beta nucleotide sequences were sequenced per donor among a few hundred genotyped donors of the cohort, with about 19% of those sequences being non-productive.

Library preparation was by the immunoSEQ multiplex PCR assay. For the multiplex PCR, a mixture combining 60 forward primers for TCR Vbeta segments and 13 reverse primers for TCR Jbeta segments was used. Amplification of the CDR3 region of rearranged TCR beta genes was performed with a multiplex PCR assay on genomic DNA. The amplified TCR beta libraries were sequenced on the Illumina HiSeq System as 87-base-pair reads. As for how the authors treated the data: In a later analysis, 77 million or so unique TCR beta chains were counted across the 500 to 850 repertoires, and roughly 10 million of these chains were shared by at least two donors. Raw reads were error-corrected and collapsed into unique sequences with a nearest-neighbor algorithm that merged closely related sequences to remove PCR and sequencing errors. Alignment of CDR3 sequences to IMGT reference sequences was used to assign V, D and J gene segments. Each retained sequence needed at least a six-nucleotide match to both a V gene segment and a J gene segment. A rearrangement counted as productive if the CDR3 had no stop codons and remained in frame with V and J, and every other rearrangement counted as non-productive. CDR3 was defined according to IMGT convention as the region running from the second conserved V-encoded cysteine to the conserved J-encoded phenylalanine. The earlier analysis of about 610 of the donors excluded sequences that lacked an unambiguous match to a single V gene segment. An earlier analysis of a few hundred of the donors called V segments functional above 56.7% productive rearrangements and segregating when the between-donor standard deviation exceeded 5%. A statistical classification framework was built to diagnose cytomegalovirus status from the catalog of TCR beta chain sequences. In a later analysis, V and J genes were assigned by comparing TCR nucleotide sequences against IMGT/GENE-DB human TR gene sequences. In a later analysis, CDR3 sequences and most-parsimonious VDJ recombination scenarios were assigned using the TCRdist pipeline. A later analysis defined each TCR beta chain by its CDR3 amino acid sequence plus V-gene family, and excluded reads lacking a unique V-gene family. A later analysis removed 550 to 650 highly shared, low-generation-probability nucleotide sequences to deal with suspected cross-contamination and a sequencing artifact. A later analysis calculated a clonal expansion index for each public chain from normalized within-repertoire ranks of inferred template counts. Generation probabilities in a later analysis came from a VDJ recombination model fitted to out-of-frame rearrangements, and those results were checked against IGoR. Hypergeometric tests were used in a later analysis to score TCR-TCR, TCR-HLA and TCR-CMV co-occurrence, with a repertoire-size bias correction applied to the TCR pairs. A later analysis estimated false discovery rates by permuting HLA or CMV assignments 20 times. In a later analysis, co-occurring TCRs were grouped using DBSCAN, with TCRdist sequence similarity added in when clustering inside HLA-allele-positive subsets. Repertoires with fewer than 30,000 or more than 120,000 public chains, plus five repertoires with anomalous nucleotide sharing, were excluded from co-occurrence clustering. Held by TCRdb, this immuneACCESS table contains in-frame sequences only and omits some clones. Under half of the omission traces to an unresolved V gene where checked; the cause of the rest is unknown. Clone size and V and J calls were adopted from that table, with D and trimming inferred from the DNA. The sample table records 120,000 to 150,000 clones; around 73% of these occur just once. The ten biggest clones cover over 1% of the sample.

The CDR3 holds 16 amino acids from the cysteine to the phenylalanine. Only CDR3 DNA remains: 48 bases, in frame from the first base. CDR1 and CDR2 are read off the germline V gene (reference sequence) as SEHNR and FQNEAQ. Here V drops 1 base and J drops 5 bases, and the junction holds 10 bases not matched to any gene. The cohort comprised fewer than 750 healthy bone marrow donors. At the time of sampling, every cohort member was nominally healthy, though immune exposures that went unrecorded were likely present. The donor was CMV seronegative and belonged to the group of over 350 seronegative cohort members. Every donor gave a peripheral blood sample, and the peripheral blood mononuclear cells from that sample were used for TCR beta sequencing. Genomic DNA was extracted from the blood cell samples with the Qiagen DNeasy Blood Extraction Kit. Overall study outcomes, separate from this receptor: The cohort was sequenced for TCR beta chains only, and without alpha or paired-chain data the features that could be detected were limited. According to a later analysis, TCR association rates differed among HLA loci, with DRB1 alleles showing the most associated TCRs and HLA-C alleles showing the fewest. The sequencing pipeline was judged likely to have produced a cluster of highly shared sequence variants as a technical artifact. The classifier was reported to diagnose cytomegalovirus status with high specificity and sensitivity in both the original and validation cohorts. A few of the identified cytomegalovirus-associated TCR beta chains were confirmed in vitro to be specific for cytomegalovirus antigens. Presence/absence analyses assumed roughly uniform sequencing depth across donors, an assumption that may not hold. A later analysis found that most CMV-associated TCR beta chains appeared HLA-restricted, with HLA associations seemingly driven largely by CMV exposure. Because HLA typing was unavailable for some donors at each locus, only the typed subset was used in association tests. According to a later genetic analysis, donors in an Asian-associated ancestry cluster had fewer N-insertions in productive TCRs than the roughly 700-donor mean. CMV serostatus was the only immune exposure information available for the cohort. Assigning TCR associations to individual alleles was difficult when HLA alleles, especially DR and DQ, strongly co-occurred. Compared with equally common non-associated chains, HLA-associated TCR beta chains in a later analysis were more clonally expanded and had lower generation probabilities. A further reported finding was that TCR beta sequences accurately predicted the HLA-A and HLA-B alleles for most subjects in the first cohort. Seventeen rarely observed V segments, including chromosome 9 orphons, were excluded from the earlier analysis of several hundred of the donors because counts were too low. A later analysis reported that several top co-occurrence clusters appeared linked to parvovirus B19, influenza, CMV and Epstein-Barr virus. Across donors, most TCR sequences were observed very rarely, whereas some public TCRs were present in many individuals. Some IMGT-functional V segments, including TRBV6-2 and TRBV6-3, could not be told apart with the 87-base-pair reads, so those segments were excluded. In a later genetic analysis, a missense DCLRE1C variant was associated with V-gene and J-gene trimming of TCR beta chains, and the association was replicated in an independent cohort. In a later analysis, about 17,000 TCR beta sequences were associated with specific HLA alleles at a false discovery rate of 0.05. Correlated functional status among segregating V segments might reflect linkage disequilibrium, but an unknown experimental factor could not be ruled out. According to the authors, the approach could potentially be generalized to other disease states and immunological phenotypes. An earlier analysis of roughly 570 of the donors showed that most TCR beta V segments appeared in productive rearrangements either about 87% or about 30% of the time, which broadly matched IMGT annotations. In the study, 150 to 200 TCR beta chains were listed as associated with cytomegalovirus.

The TCR comes from a woman between 35 and 50 years old in good health and CMV-seronegative. Rearrangement joined TRBV7-9 to TRBJ1-2, with 7 central nucleotides matching TRBD1. The sample taken for sequencing was PBMCs. The bases are TGTGCCAGCAGCTTAGGGAAGACAGGGAGTGTTTATGGCTACACCTTC. It specifies CASSLGKTGSVYGYTF.